The following is a T cell receptor (beta chain) sequence with its context. Its antigen is not known. Sequencing used immunoSEQ multiplex PCR; TCRdb keeps in-frame clones, though not all of them. The profile shows about 37,000 clones, around 93% of them singletons. These data come from a study of T cells in localized non-small cell lung cancer. Findings and caveats of the study: The study found T cell clonality highest in uninvolved adjacent lung, above tumor.

Germline-derived CDR1 and CDR2 are MNHEY and SVGAGI. CDR3 length equals 14 residues. V lost 4 bases to trimming and J lost 1 base, with 10 bases between them. The sample consisted of peripheral blood mononuclear cells, taken before any cancer treatment. The TCR originated in a female donor older than 55 with stage II lung adenocarcinoma. The V call is TRBV6-5, the J call TRBJ1-1; D is perhaps TRBD1 (5 bases). This chain's CDR3 is CASSFGTGNTEAFF. CDR3 DNA sequence: TGTGCCAGCAGTTTCGGGACCGGGAACACTGAAGCTTTCTTT.